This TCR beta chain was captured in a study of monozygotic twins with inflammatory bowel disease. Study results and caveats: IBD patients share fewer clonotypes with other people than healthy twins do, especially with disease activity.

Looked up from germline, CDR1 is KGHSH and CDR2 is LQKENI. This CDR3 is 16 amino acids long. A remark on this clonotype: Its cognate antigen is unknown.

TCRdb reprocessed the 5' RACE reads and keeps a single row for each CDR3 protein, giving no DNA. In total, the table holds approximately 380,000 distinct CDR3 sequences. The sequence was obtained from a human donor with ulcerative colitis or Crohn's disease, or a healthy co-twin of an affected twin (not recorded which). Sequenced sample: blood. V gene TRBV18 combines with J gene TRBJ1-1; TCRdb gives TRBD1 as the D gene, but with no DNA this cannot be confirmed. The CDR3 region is CASSPFLQGANTEAFF. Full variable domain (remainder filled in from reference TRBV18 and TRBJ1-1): NAGVMQNPRHLVRRRGQEARLRCSPMKGHSHVYWYRQLPEEGLKFMVYLQKENIIDESGMPKERFSAEFPKEGPSILRIQQVVRGDSAAYFCASSPFLQGANTEAFFGQGTRLTVV.